The sequence of this T cell receptor (beta chain) was determined in a study of blood T cell repertoires in COVID-19. Study information: Sources were T cells, B-cell-depleted T cells, or PBMCs; the material itself was cDNA or gDNA.

This CDR3 is 12 amino acids long. The V end was cut by 6 bases, the J end by 7 bases, with 13 bases between. Germline CDR1 reads MDHEN; CDR2 reads SYDVKM. In the original analysis: Counts of nucleated cells, estimated from reference gene primer amplification, were obtained. The method was immunoSEQ multiplex PCR; TCRdb's version includes in-frame clones alone and lacks a portion of them. That table supplies the V and J calls and clone size; D and trimming were determined from the DNA. The profile shows about 300,000 clones, about nine tenths of them singletons. The cohort comprised adults aged roughly 18 to 95 years residing in 20 to 30 US areas. Individuals in the exposed group had encountered a COVID-19 case within 2 weeks preceding study entry.

The sample comprised PBMCs or T cells enriched from blood (not recorded which). This receptor was identified in a woman in her forties or fifties who had been exposed to COVID-19. The rearrangement joins TRBV28 to TRBJ2-7; possible D gene TRBD1, 5 bases. Written as DNA, the CDR3 is TGTGCCAGCAGGGTAGGGGTCGGGGAGCAGTACTTC. Translated: CASRVGVGEQYF.